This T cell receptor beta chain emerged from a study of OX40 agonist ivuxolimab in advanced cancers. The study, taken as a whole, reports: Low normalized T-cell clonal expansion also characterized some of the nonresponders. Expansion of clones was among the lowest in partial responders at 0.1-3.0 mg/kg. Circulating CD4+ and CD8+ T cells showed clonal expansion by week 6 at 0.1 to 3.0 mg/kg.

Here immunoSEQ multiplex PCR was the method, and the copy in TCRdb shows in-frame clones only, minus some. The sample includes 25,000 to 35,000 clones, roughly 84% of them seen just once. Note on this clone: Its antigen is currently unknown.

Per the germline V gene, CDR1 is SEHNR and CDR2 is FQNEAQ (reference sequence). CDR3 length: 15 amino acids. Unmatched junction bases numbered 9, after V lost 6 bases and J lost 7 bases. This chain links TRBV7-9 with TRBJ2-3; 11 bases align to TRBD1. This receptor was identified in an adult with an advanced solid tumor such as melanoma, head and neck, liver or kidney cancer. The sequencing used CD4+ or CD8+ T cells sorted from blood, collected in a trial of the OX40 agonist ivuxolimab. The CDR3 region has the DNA TGTGCCAGCAGATTGCCGGGACAGGGGGGAAATACGCAGTATTTT. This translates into CASRLPGQGGNTQYF.